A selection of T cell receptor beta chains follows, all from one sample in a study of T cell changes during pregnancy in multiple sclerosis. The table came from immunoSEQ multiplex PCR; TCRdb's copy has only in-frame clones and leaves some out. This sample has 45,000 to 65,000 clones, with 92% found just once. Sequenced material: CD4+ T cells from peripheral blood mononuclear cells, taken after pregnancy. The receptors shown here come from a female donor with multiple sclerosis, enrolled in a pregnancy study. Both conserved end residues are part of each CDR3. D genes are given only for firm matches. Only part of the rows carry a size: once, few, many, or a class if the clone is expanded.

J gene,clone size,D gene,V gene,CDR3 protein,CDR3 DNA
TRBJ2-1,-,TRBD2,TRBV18,CASSTGLAGGPYGEQFF,TGTGCCAGCTCAACCGGACTAGCGGGAGGGCCCTACGGTGAGCAGTTCTTC
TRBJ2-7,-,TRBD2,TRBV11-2,CASSLARTNSGSSYEQYF,TGTGCCAGCAGCTTAGCCCGCACCAATAGCGGGAGTTCCTACGAGCAGTACTTC
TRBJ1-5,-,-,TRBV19,CASSIEGGLSNQPQHF,TGTGCCAGTAGTATAGAGGGAGGCCTTAGCAATCAGCCCCAGCATTTT
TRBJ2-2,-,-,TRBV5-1,CASSPVRGAKELFF,TGCGCCAGCAGCCCGGTACGGGGGGCGAAGGAGCTGTTTTTT
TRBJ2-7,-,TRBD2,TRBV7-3,CASSSAGVGEQYF,TGTGCCAGCAGCTCAGCGGGAGTCGGGGAGCAGTACTTC
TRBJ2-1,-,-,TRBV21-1,CASSLERRTSGRVGSYNEQFF,TGTGCCAGCAGCCTTGAGAGAAGGACTAGCGGGAGGGTCGGCTCCTACAATGAGCAGTTCTTC
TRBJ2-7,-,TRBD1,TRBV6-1,CASRNWGTGSYEQYF,TGTGCCAGCAGGAACTGGGGGACAGGGTCCTACGAGCAGTACTTC
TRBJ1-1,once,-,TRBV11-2,CASRGLELAFF,TGTGCCAGCAGGGGGCTTGAACTAGCTTTCTTT
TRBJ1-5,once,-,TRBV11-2,CASSLYSGTSNQPQHF,TGTGCCAGCAGCTTATACTCCGGGACAAGCAATCAGCCCCAGCATTTT
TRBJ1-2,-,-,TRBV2,CASSRGREGYGGYTF,TGTGCCAGCTCCCGCGGCAGGGAGGGTTATGGTGGCTACACCTTC
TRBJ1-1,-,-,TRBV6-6,CASSREGVEAFF,TGTGCCAGCAGTCGCGAGGGGGTTGAAGCTTTCTTT
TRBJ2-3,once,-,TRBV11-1,CASSLGGSADTQYF,TGTGCCAGCAGCTTAGGTGGGAGTGCAGATACGCAGTATTTT
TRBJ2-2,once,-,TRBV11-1,CASSLSPLKPGELFF,TGTGCCAGCAGCTTATCTCCTCTTAAGCCCGGGGAGCTGTTTTTT
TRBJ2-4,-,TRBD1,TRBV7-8,CASSTPGQGPSNIQYF,TGTGCCAGCAGCACTCCGGGACAGGGCCCTTCGAACATTCAGTACTTC
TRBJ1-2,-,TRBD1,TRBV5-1,CASSLKDRVGYTF,TGCGCCAGCAGCTTAAAGGACAGGGTCGGCTACACCTTC
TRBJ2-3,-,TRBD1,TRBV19,CASSTSGQGITDTQYF,TGTGCCAGTAGTACCTCGGGACAGGGGATAACAGATACGCAGTATTTT
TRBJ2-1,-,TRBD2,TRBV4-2,CASSPRLAGVGEQFF,TGTGCCAGCAGCCCCCGACTAGCGGGAGTAGGTGAGCAGTTCTTC
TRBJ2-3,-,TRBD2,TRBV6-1,CASRIAGAADTQYF,TGTGCCAGCAGAATAGCGGGAGCGGCAGATACGCAGTATTTT
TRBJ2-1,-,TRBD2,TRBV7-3,CASSTPGGGLAGVYEQFF,TGTGCCAGCAGCACCCCGGGCGGGGGACTAGCGGGAGTCTATGAGCAGTTCTTC
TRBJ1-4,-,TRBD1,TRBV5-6,CASSLRTTGVRANEKLFF,TGTGCCAGCAGCTTGAGAACGACAGGGGTCAGAGCTAATGAAAAACTGTTTTTT
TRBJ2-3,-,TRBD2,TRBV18,CASSALLLAGARDTQYF,TGTGCCAGCTCAGCCTTACTACTAGCGGGAGCGAGAGATACGCAGTATTTT
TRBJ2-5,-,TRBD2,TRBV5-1,CASSASAGAGTQYF,TGCGCCAGCAGCGCATCAGCGGGAGCAGGGACCCAGTACTTC
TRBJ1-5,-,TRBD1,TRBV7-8,CASSAYRGQSNQPQHF,TGTGCCAGCAGCGCTTACAGGGGGCAAAGCAATCAGCCCCAGCATTTT
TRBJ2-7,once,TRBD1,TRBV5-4,CASSTGTGGPYEQYF,TGTGCCAGCAGCACCGGGACAGGGGGGCCCTACGAGCAGTACTTC
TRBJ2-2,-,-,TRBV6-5,CASKVGANTGELFF,TGTGCCAGCAAGGTGGGAGCGAACACCGGGGAGCTGTTTTTT